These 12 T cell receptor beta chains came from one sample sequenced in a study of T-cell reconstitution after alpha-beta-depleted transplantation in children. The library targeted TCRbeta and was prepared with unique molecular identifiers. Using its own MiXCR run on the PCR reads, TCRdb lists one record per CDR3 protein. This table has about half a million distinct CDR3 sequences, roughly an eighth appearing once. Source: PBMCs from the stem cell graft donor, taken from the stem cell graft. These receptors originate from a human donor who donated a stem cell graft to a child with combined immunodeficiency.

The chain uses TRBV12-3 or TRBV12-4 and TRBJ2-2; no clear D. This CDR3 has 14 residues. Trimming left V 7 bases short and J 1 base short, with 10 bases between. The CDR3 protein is CASKRVQNTGELFF. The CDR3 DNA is TGTGCCAGCAAGCGAGTACAGAACACCGGGGAGCTGTTTTTT.

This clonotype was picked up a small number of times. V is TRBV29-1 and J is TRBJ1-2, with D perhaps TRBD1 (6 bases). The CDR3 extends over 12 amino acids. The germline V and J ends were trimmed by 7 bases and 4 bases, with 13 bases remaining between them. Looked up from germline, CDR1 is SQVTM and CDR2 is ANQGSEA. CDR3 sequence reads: CSARDMTYGYTF. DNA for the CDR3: TGCAGCGCCCGGGACATGACCTATGGCTACACCTTC.

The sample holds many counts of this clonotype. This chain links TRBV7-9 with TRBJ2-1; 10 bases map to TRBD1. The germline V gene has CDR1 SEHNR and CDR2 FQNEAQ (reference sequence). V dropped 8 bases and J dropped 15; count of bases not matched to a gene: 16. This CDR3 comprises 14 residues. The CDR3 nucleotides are TGTGCCAGCGGGTCCATTGGGACAGGGGATAGGCCGTTCTTC. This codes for CASGSIGTGDRPFF.

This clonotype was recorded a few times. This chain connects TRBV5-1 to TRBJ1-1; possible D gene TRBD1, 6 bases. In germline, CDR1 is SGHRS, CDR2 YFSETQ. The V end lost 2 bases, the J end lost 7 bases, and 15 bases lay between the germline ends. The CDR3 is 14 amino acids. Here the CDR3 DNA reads TGCGCCAGCAGCTTTACAGGGACCGACCGTGAAGCTTTCTTT. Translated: CASSFTGTDREAFF.

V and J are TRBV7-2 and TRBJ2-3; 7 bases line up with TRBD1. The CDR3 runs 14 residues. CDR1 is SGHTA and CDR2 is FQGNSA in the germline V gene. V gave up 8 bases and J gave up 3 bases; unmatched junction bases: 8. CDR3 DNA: TGTGCCAGCGAACCGGGGACAGAAACAGATACGCAGTATTTT. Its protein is CASEPGTETDTQYF. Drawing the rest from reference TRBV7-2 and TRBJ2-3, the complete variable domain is GAGVSQSPSNKVTEKGKDVELRCDPISGHTALYWYRQSLGQGLEFLIYFQGNSAPDKSGLPSDRFSAERTGGSVSTLTIQRTQQEDSAVYLCASEPGTETDTQYFGPGTRLTVL.

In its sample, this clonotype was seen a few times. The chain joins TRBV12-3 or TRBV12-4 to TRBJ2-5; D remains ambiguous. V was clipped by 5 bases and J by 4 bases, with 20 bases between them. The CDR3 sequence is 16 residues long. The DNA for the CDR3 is TGTGCCAGCAGTGCCCTGTTACCCCAGCCCGGAGAGACCCAGTACTTC. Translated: CASSALLPQPGETQYF.

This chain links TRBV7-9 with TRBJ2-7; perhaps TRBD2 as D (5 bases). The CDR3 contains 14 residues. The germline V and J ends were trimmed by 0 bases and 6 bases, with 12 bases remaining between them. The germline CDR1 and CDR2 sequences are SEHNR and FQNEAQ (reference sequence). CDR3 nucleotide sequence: TGTGCCAGCAGCTTAGCGCTAAGGGCGGGCGAGCAGTACTTC. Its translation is CASSLALRAGEQYF.

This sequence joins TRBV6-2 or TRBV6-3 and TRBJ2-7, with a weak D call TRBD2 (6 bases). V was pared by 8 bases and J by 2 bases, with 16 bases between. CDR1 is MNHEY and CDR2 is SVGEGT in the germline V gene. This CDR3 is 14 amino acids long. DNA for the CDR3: TGTGCCAGCGAGGGTGTTGGCGGGGCCTACGAGCAGTACTTC. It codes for CASEGVGGAYEQYF.

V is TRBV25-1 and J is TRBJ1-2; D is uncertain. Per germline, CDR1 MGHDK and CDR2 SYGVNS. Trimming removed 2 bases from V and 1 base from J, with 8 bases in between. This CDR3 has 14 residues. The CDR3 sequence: CASSEPRFNYGYTF. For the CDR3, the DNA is TGTGCCAGCAGTGAACCCAGGTTTAACTATGGCTACACCTTC.

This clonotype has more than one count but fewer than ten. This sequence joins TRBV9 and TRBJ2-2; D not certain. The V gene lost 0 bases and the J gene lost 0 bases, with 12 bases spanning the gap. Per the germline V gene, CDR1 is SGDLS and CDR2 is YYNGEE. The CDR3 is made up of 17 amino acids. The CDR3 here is CASSVGRVSPNTGELFF. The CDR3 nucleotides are TGTGCCAGCAGCGTAGGTCGGGTCAGCCCGAACACCGGGGAGCTGTTTTTT.

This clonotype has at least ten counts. The CDR3 nucleotides read TGTGCCAGCAGTAGCGATTCGGCAGATACGCAGTATTTT. Its protein product is CASSSDSADTQYF. The genes are TRBV6-1 and TRBJ2-3; D gene uncertain. Trimming pared 5 bases from V and 4 bases from J, leaving 10 bases between. The CDR3 has 13 amino acids. CDR1 MNHNS and CDR2 SASEGT come from the germline V gene.

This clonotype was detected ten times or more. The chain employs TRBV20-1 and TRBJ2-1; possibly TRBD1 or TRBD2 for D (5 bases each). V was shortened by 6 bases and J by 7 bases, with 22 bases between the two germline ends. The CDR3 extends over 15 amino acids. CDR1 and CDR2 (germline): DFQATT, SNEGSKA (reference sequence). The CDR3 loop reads CSARGDFSSHNEQFF. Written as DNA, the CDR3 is TGCAGTGCAAGGGGAGATTTTTCATCACATAATGAGCAGTTCTTC.